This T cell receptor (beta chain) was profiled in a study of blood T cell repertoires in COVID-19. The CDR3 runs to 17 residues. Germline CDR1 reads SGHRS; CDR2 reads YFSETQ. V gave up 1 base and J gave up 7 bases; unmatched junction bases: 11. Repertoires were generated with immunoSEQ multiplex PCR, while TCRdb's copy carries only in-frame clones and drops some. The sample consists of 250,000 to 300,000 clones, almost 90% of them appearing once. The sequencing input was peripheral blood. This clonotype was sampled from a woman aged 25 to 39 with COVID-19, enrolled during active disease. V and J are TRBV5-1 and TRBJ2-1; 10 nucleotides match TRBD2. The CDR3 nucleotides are TGCGCCAGCAGCTTGAACCGACTAGCGGGCGGGAGGAATGAGCAGTTCTTC. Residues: CASSLNRLAGGRNEQFF. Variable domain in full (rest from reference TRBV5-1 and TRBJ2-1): KAGVTQTPRYLIKTRGQQVTLSCSPISGHRSVSWYQQTPGQGLQFLFEYFSETQRNKGNFPGRFSGRQFSNSRSEMNVSTLELGDSALYLCASSLNRLAGGRNEQFFGPGTRLTVL.